The table lists the clone carrying this T cell receptor beta chain with a few counts. The antigen is undetermined. This record belongs to a study of cytomegalovirus exposure and HLA in healthy donors. Points from the study as a whole: Per a later analysis, 15,000 to 20,000 TCR beta sequences showed association with HLA alleles at 0.05 false discovery rate. Certain sequence variants were highly shared and formed a cluster, and this cluster was likely a sequencing artifact. Common viral pathogens were later found to be apparently linked to several of the most significant clusters. V- and J-gene trimming of TCR beta was linked (in a later analysis) to a missense DCLRE1C variant.

Primers included in the PCR were 60 Vbeta and 13 Jbeta primers. The protocol was immunoSEQ multiplex PCR, while the TCRdb copy is restricted to in-frame clones and leaves out a portion. The sample lists about 76,000 clones; around 66% were seen once. Germline V CDR1 and CDR2: SNHLY, FYNNEI. This CDR3 is built from 13 residues. V was cut by 11 bases and J by 1 base, with 11 bases left in between. The source is a man in his fifties or sixties in good health and CMV-seropositive. V usage is TRBV2 and J usage is TRBJ2-2; tentatively, D is TRBD2 (5 bases). Sequenced material: PBMCs. CDR3 bases: TGTGCCGCGCGTGAGGGGAACACCGGGGAGCTGTTTTTT. This sequence encodes CAAREGNTGELFF.